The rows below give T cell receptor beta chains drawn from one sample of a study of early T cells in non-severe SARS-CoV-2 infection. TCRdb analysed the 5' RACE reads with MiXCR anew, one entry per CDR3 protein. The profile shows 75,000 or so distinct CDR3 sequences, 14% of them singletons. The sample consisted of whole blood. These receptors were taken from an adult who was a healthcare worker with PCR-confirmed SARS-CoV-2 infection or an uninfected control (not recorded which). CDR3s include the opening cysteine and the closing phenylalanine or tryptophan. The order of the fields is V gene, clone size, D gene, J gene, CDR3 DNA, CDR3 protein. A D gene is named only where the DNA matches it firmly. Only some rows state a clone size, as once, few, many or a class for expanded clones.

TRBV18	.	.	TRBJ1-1	TGTGCCAGCTCACCACCCAACGAAGGTACTGAAGCTTTCTTT	CASSPPNEGTEAFF
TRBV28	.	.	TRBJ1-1	TGTGCCAGCAGTTCTTTGACTCGAAAGGGGGAGGAAGCTTTCTTT	CASSSLTRKGEEAFF
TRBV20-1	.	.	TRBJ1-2	TGCAGTGCTTCCACGGGGGCCGACTATGGCTACACCTTC	CSASTGADYGYTF
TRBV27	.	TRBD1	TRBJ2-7	TGTGCCAGCAGTCGACAGGGGGGCTCCTACGAGCAGTACTTC	CASSRQGGSYEQYF
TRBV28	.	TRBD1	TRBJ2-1	TGTGCCAGCAGGACAGGGGCCCCTCGTTGGAATGAGCAGTTCTTC	CASRTGAPRWNEQFF
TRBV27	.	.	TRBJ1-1	TGTGCCAGCAGTTTATTGGGGACGAACACTGAAGCTTTCTTT	CASSLLGTNTEAFF
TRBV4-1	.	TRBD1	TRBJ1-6	TGCGCCAGCAGCCAAGATATACAGGGGGATTCACCCCTCCACTTT	CASSQDIQGDSPLHF
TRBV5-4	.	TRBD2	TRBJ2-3	TGTGCCAGCAGCAAAGGACTAGCGGGGGGCAACACAGATACGCAGTATTTT	CASSKGLAGGNTDTQYF
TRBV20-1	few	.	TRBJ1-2	TGCCGACTGGGGAGCTACACCTTC	CRLGSYTF
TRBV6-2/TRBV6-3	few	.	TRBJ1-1	TGTGCCACCAGCAACGCGGGTTTGAACACTGAAGCTTTCTTT	CATSNAGLNTEAFF
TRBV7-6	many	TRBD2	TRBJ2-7	TGTGCCAGCAGCCAATTTGGGACTAGCGGGGGCCCCAGCTCCTACGAGCAGTACTTC	CASSQFGTSGGPSSYEQYF
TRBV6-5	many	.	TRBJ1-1	TGTGCCAGCAGTTATGGTGTCACTGAAGCTTTCTTT	CASSYGVTEAFF
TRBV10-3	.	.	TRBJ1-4	TGTGCCATCAGTCCAACTAATGAAAAACTGTTTTTT	CAISPTNEKLFF
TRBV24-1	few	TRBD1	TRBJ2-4	TGTGCCACACCCCCGGCGACAGGGAAGGCCAAAAACATTCAGTACTTC	CATPPATGKAKNIQYF
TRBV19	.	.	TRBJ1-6	TGTGCCAGTCAGAACGCCCCTCGGGTCAATTCACCCCTCCACTTT	CASQNAPRVNSPLHF
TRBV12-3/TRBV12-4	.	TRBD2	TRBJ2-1	TGTGCCAGCAGCCGGACTAGCGGGGGGGTAGTTGAGCAGTTCTTC	CASSRTSGGVVEQFF
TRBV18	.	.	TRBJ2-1	TGTGCCAGCTCACCCGGGGGGCAGGGGATCTTC	CASSPGGQGIF
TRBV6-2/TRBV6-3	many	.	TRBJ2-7	TGTGCCAGCAGTTACTCCGTCCAGGGTCAAGGGTACGAGCAGTACTTC	CASSYSVQGQGYEQYF
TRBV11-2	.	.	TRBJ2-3	TGTGCCAGCAGGGTAGGGGGAATTGATACGCAGTATTTT	CASRVGGIDTQYF
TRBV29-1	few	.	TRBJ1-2	TGCAGCGTCGGGGGGCGGGAGAATAACTATGGCTACACCTTC	CSVGGRENNYGYTF
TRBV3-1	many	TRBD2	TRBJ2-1	TGTGCCAGCAGCCAAGCGGGAGTTAGCGGGAATGAGCAGTTCTTC	CASSQAGVSGNEQFF
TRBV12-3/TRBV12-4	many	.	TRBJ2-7	TGTGCCAGCACATACGAGCAGTACTTC	CASTYEQYF
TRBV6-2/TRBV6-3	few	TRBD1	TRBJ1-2	TGTGCCAGCAGAGCCGGGACAGGGGGGATTGATGGCTACACCTTC	CASRAGTGGIDGYTF
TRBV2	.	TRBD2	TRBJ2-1	TGTGCCAGCAGTGAGGGGACTAGCGGGACCAATGAGCAGTTCTTC	CASSEGTSGTNEQFF
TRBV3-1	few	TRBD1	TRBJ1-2	TGTGCCAGCAGCTCCCACAGGGGATCTACTGGCGGCTACACCTTC	CASSSHRGSTGGYTF
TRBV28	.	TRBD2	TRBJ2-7	TGTGCCAGCAGTTTAGCGGGGGGCCTCTACGAGCAGTACTTC	CASSLAGGLYEQYF
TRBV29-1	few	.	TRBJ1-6	TGCAGCTTCGCTGAGGCGGGGGCCCTCCACTTT	CSFAEAGALHF
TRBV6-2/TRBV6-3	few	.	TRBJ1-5	TGTGCCAGCGGCCGAGAAGCCGATCAGCCCCAGCATTTT	CASGREADQPQHF
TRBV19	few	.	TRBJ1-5	TGTGCCAGTAGCATGAAGGGGCAGGGGAGTAGCAATCAGCCCCAGCATTTT	CASSMKGQGSSNQPQHF
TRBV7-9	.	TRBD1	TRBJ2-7	TGTGCCAGCAGCTCCAAGGAGCGGGGACAGGGGGTCCACGAGCAGTACTTC	CASSSKERGQGVHEQYF
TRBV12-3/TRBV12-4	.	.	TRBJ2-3	TGTGCCAGCGACCCCAGTATCGGGGGCCGTGCAGATACGCAGTATTTT	CASDPSIGGRADTQYF
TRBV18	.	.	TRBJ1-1	TGTGCCAGCTCACGTATAGACGGAATGAACACTGAAGCTTTCTTT	CASSRIDGMNTEAFF
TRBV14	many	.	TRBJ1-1	TGTGCCAGCAGCCAAGGGAACCCGGGGGCTGAAGCTTTCTTT	CASSQGNPGAEAFF
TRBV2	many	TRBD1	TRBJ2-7	TGTGCCAGCAGTGAATCGGGGACAGGGGCCTCCTACGAGCAGTACTTC	CASSESGTGASYEQYF
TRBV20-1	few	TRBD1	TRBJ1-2	TGCGTTAGTAACAGGGGGCAAGGCTACACCTTC	CVSNRGQGYTF
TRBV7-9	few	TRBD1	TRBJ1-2	TGTGCCAGCAGCTTATCGACAGGGGGCGTGGGTTATGGCTACACCTTC	CASSLSTGGVGYGYTF
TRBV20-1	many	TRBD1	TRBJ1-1	TGCAGTGCTAGAAGGACAGGGGGGATGAACACTGAAGCTTTCTTT	CSARRTGGMNTEAFF
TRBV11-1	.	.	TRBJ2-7	TGTGCCAGCAGCATGAGGACAGAAAAAAGCTACGAGCAGTACTTC	CASSMRTEKSYEQYF
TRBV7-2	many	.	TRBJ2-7	TGTGCCAGCAGCTTAGATTACAGGACCTACGAGCAGTACTTC	CASSLDYRTYEQYF
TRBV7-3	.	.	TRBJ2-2	TGTGCCAGCAGCTTAAGGCCGGGACGCCCTGCGGACGGGGAGCTGTTTTTT	CASSLRPGRPADGELFF
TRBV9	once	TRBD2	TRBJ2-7	TGTGCCAGCAGCCGTAGCGGGGCCCACGAGCAGTACTTC	CASSRSGAHEQYF
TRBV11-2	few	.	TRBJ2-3	TGTGCCAGCAGCTTAACCCAACAAGCGACAGATACGCAGTATTTT	CASSLTQQATDTQYF
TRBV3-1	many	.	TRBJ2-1	TGTGCCAGCAGCCAAGATCTAAGGCTAGCGGACAGCTCCTACAATGAGCAGTTCTTC	CASSQDLRLADSSYNEQFF
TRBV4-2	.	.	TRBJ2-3	TGTGCCAGCAGCCAAGAGAGGGGGGTCCCCTCTGATACGCAGTATTTT	CASSQERGVPSDTQYF
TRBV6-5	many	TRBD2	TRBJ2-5	TGTGCCAGCAGCCGCACTGGGACTAGCGGGGGTGCCGGACCACAAGAGACCCAGTACTTC	CASSRTGTSGGAGPQETQYF
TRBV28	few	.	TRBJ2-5	TGTGCCAGCACCCCCCTAGGGCAGGGCGAGACCCAGTACTTC	CASTPLGQGETQYF
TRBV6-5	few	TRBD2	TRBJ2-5	TGTGCCAGCAGTTATAGCGGGGGGCCGGAGACCCAGTACTTC	CASSYSGGPETQYF
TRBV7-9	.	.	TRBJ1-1	TGTGCCAGCAGCTTAAATAGTATGAACACTGAAGCTTTCTTT	CASSLNSMNTEAFF
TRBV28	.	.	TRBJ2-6	TGTGCCAGCAGAGTAGGGGGTACTTCTGGGGCCAACGTCCTGACTTTC	CASRVGGTSGANVLTF
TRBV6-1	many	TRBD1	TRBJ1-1	TGTGCCAGCAGGGACAGGGGTACTGAAGCTTTCTTT	CASRDRGTEAFF